This TCR beta chain was recovered during a study of blood T cell repertoires in COVID-19. Background on the study: Acute and convalescent COVID-19 samples came from the United States, Italy and Spain. Nucleic acid was either cDNA or gDNA, and it came from T cells, B-cell-depleted T cells, or PBMCs.

Sequencing used immunoSEQ multiplex PCR; TCRdb keeps in-frame clones, though not all of them. The table lists a few hundred thousand clones, approximately 89% of them singletons. Two negative PCRs, clearance, or symptom resolution were required of recovered Cohort 3 donors. Germline assignment: CDR1 SGHDT and CDR2 YYEEEE. The CDR3 covers 17 residues. With 0 bases removed from V and 3 bases from J, the gap between germline ends came to 18 bases. Input material: PBMCs or T cells enriched from blood (not recorded which). The clonotype comes from a woman aged 60-70 years who had recovered from COVID-19. This chain joins TRBV5-6 and TRBJ2-5; a weak D match, TRBD1 (5 bases). The CDR3, as DNA: TGTGCCAGCAGCTTGGGCCCCGAGGAGACAGCTGAAGAGACCCAGTACTTC. This encodes CASSLGPEETAEETQYF.